Below are 5 T cell receptor beta chains sequenced from a single sample in a study of blood T cell repertoires in COVID-19. Assay used: immunoSEQ multiplex PCR; TCRdb lists only in-frame clones, some missing. Of about 230,000 clones listed, around 83% are singletons. Sample: peripheral blood. These receptors all stem from a woman between 50 and 59 years old with acute or convalescent COVID-19.

This chain uses TRBV29-1 with TRBJ1-1; D gene unclear. Per the germline V gene, CDR1 is SQVTM and CDR2 is ANQGSEA. V gave up 1 base and J gave up 5 bases, with 14 bases separating them. The CDR3 has 14 residues. The CDR3 DNA follows: TGCAGCGTTGAAGTCCCGGGTGGGAGGACTGAAGCTTTCTTT. Residues: CSVEVPGGRTEAFF.

CDR3 sequence (DNA): TGTGCCAGCAGCTTAGCGGGGACACCGAACACCGGGGAGCTGTTTTTT. It is translated as CASSLAGTPNTGELFF. V gene TRBV7-9 combines with J gene TRBJ2-2, with D possibly matching TRBD1 (6 bases). The CDR3 is 16 residues long. V was shortened by 0 bases and J by 0 bases, with 8 bases between the two germline ends. Germline V gives CDR1 SEHNR, CDR2 FQNEAQ (reference sequence).

The rearrangement links TRBV15 to TRBJ1-4; the D gene is possibly TRBD1 (6 bases). The germline V gene has CDR1 LNHNV and CDR2 YYDKDF (reference sequence). Trimming stripped 4 bases from V and 8 bases from J, with 14 bases between. The length of the CDR3 is 14 residues. In DNA form, the CDR3 reads TGTGCCACCAGCAACCCGGGGGGGCCAGAAAAACTGTTTTTT. It yields the protein CATSNPGGPEKLFF.

The CDR3 here is CASSLDPGLPGAFF. In DNA, the CDR3 is TGCGCCAGCAGCTTGGACCCAGGGTTACCAGGAGCTTTCTTT. The chain uses TRBV5-1 and TRBJ1-1, with a weak D call TRBD1 (5 bases). The CDR3 contains 14 residues. Germline CDR1 reads SGHRS; CDR2 reads YFSETQ. V lost 0 bases to trimming and J lost 10 bases, with 16 bases between them.

V and J are TRBV27 and TRBJ2-5; 8 bases map to TRBD1. Trimming removed 3 bases from V and 1 base from J; junction bases left unmatched: 4. This CDR3 has 15 amino acids. Germline CDR1 and CDR2: MNHEY and SMNVEV (reference sequence). The chain's CDR3 is CASSFLTGAQETQYF. For the CDR3, the DNA is TGTGCCAGCAGTTTCCTGACAGGGGCCCAAGAGACCCAGTACTTC.